These T cell receptor beta chains were read from a single sample in a study. TCRdb reprocessed the 5' RACE reads with MiXCR, giving one entry per CDR3 protein. The table includes roughly 44,000 distinct CDR3 sequences, less than 35% detected once. The specimen sequenced was memory CD4+ T cells sorted from a lymph node. The receptors here all came from a female donor with breast cancer. CDR3s include the opening cysteine and the closing phenylalanine or tryptophan. A D gene is named only where the DNA matches it firmly. The size field is filled for only some rows; it gives once, few, many or a size class.

J gene	V gene	clone size	D gene	CDR3 DNA	CDR3 protein
TRBJ2-1	TRBV3-1	NA	TRBD2	TGTGCCAGCAGCCAGACAACTAGCGCCAGTCTCGCCCATGAGCAGTTCTTC	CASSQTTSASLAHEQFF
TRBJ2-2	TRBV29-1	NA	NA	TGCAGCGTCTCAGGGGCAGGGGAGCTGTTTTTT	CSVSGAGELFF
TRBJ2-7	TRBV7-2	many	NA	TGTGCCAGCAGCCCGGGGGTTTCCCTCTACGAGCAGTACTTC	CASSPGVSLYEQYF
TRBJ2-2	TRBV12-3/TRBV12-4	NA	NA	TGTGCCAGCAGTTCCGAGGGGTCGAGAGCCGGGGAGCTGTTTTTT	CASSSEGSRAGELFF
TRBJ2-1	TRBV27	NA	NA	TGTGCCAGCAGTTTAAGGTCTAGGAGGGCCCTTCGGAATGAGCAGTTCTTC	CASSLRSRRALRNEQFF
TRBJ1-2	TRBV9	NA	TRBD1	TGTGCCAGCAGCGTTACGGGACAGGGTACCGACTATGGCTACACCTTC	CASSVTGQGTDYGYTF
TRBJ2-5	TRBV28	NA	TRBD2	TGTGCCAGCATGGTAGCGGGAGGGATTCAGACCCAGTACTTC	CASMVAGGIQTQYF
TRBJ1-6	TRBV7-6	NA	NA	TGTGCCAGCAGCTTAGGCAGGGAGATTTCACCCCTCCACTTT	CASSLGREISPLHF
TRBJ2-1	TRBV20-1	few	TRBD2	TGCAGTGCTAGAGATGGCGCGGGAGTGGATGAGCAGTTCTTC	CSARDGAGVDEQFF
TRBJ2-3	TRBV12-3/TRBV12-4	NA	NA	TGTGCCAGCGCAAGGGCGAGCGGCACAGATACGCAGTATTTT	CASARASGTDTQYF
TRBJ2-3	TRBV4-1	few	NA	TGCGCCAGCAGCCCCTACGCGGGACAGCACACAGATACGCAGTATTTT	CASSPYAGQHTDTQYF
TRBJ2-3	TRBV20-1	many	NA	TGCAGTGCAGAACCGGGACTTGGCACAGATACGCAGTATTTT	CSAEPGLGTDTQYF
TRBJ2-5	TRBV7-3	NA	NA	TGTGCCAGCAGCTTGAAGGCCGCGGGGACCCAGTACTTC	CASSLKAAGTQYF
TRBJ1-2	TRBV12-3/TRBV12-4	NA	NA	TGTGCCAGCAGTCATTCGACCAGGGGAGATGTGGACGGCTACACCTTC	CASSHSTRGDVDGYTF
TRBJ2-3	TRBV5-1	NA	NA	TGCGCCAGCAGCTTGCCGGGGTCGGGCACAGATACGCAGTATTTT	CASSLPGSGTDTQYF
TRBJ1-5	TRBV12-3/TRBV12-4	few	NA	TGTGCCAGCAGTTTACGTCATAGCAATCAGCCCCAGCATTTT	CASSLRHSNQPQHF
TRBJ1-1	TRBV20-1	NA	TRBD1	TGCAGTGCTAGAAAGGACAGGGAGAGGGCTGAAGCTTTCTTT	CSARKDRERAEAFF
TRBJ2-5	TRBV7-9	NA	NA	TGTGCCAGCAGCTTAAGTATACGGGAGACCCAGTACTTC	CASSLSIRETQYF
TRBJ2-5	TRBV6-1	NA	NA	TGTGCCAGCAGTGAAGCAGGGGGGGGGCAAGAGACCCAGTACTTC	CASSEAGGGQETQYF
TRBJ1-2	TRBV20-1	medium-sized	TRBD1	TGCAGTGCTCTCGACAGGGGCTATGGCTACACCTTC	CSALDRGYGYTF
TRBJ2-7	TRBV5-1	NA	NA	TGCACCAGCAGCTCTGACGTCTACTCCTACGAGCAGTACTTC	CTSSSDVYSYEQYF
TRBJ2-4	TRBV6-5	NA	TRBD2	TGTGCCAGCAGTTACGGGGGGACTAGCGGGAGTAAAAACATTCAGTACTTC	CASSYGGTSGSKNIQYF
TRBJ1-4	TRBV4-1	NA	TRBD1	TGCGCCAGCAGCCCGACCCAGACAGGGGGCCTTGTTGAAAAACTGTTTTTT	CASSPTQTGGLVEKLFF
TRBJ1-5	TRBV20-1	few	NA	TGCAGTGCTAGGCAGAATAACGGGCCCCAGCATTTT	CSARQNNGPQHF
TRBJ2-5	TRBV5-1	few	TRBD1	TGCGCCAGCAGCGGGGACAGGATTGGGACCCAGTACTTC	CASSGDRIGTQYF
TRBJ2-6	TRBV20-1	NA	TRBD1	TGCAGTGCATCGGGGACAGGGTGGTCTGGGGCCAACGTCCTGACTTTC	CSASGTGWSGANVLTF
TRBJ1-2	TRBV20-1	many	TRBD1	TGCAGTTCCACGACAGGGACCTATGGCTACACCTTC	CSSTTGTYGYTF
TRBJ1-1	TRBV9	few	NA	TGTGCCAGCAGCGTAGTTACCTCGAACACTGAAGCTTTCTTT	CASSVVTSNTEAFF
TRBJ2-3	TRBV5-1	few	NA	TGCGCCAGCAGCTCCCAAGAATCAGATACGCAGTATTTT	CASSSQESDTQYF
TRBJ1-2	TRBV7-9	many	TRBD1	TGTGCCAGCACCCGACAGGGTAACGGCTACACCTTC	CASTRQGNGYTF
TRBJ2-7	TRBV5-4	NA	NA	TGTGCCAGCAGCTTGGGACACTCCTACGAGCAGTACTTC	CASSLGHSYEQYF